These 12 T cell receptor beta chains were sequenced from one sample in a study of regulatory T cells in long-lasting Graves disease (dated by TCRdb to 2020 to 2023). The receptor library was made with multiplex PCR. The listed sequencing device is Illumina HiSeq 4000. To build TCR beta libraries, CDR3 regions were amplified by Arm-PCR using iRepertoire HTBI primers. TCRdb reran the public reads through fastp at Q25 and MiXCR, keeping productive beta chains. Each CDR3 protein gets just one entry, which takes the most common genes and DNA from the rows behind it. The sample data list about 470,000 distinct CDR3 sequences, and 20% to 25% of these were observed just once. Of the sample, about 7% falls within the top ten clones. What the time point label conveys for this sample: persistent/refractory GD, antithyroid drugs over 5 years with positive TRAb. RNA was extracted from PBMCs in TRIzol for both TCR sequencing and RNA sequencing.

Here the sequenced sample was peripheral blood mononuclear cells (PBMCs), taken when the disease was refractory, from a patient treated with antithyroid drugs. Every receptor here comes from a female donor with Graves disease.

In this sample, this clonotype turned up a few times. The chain employs TRBV20-1 and TRBJ1-4; a weak D match, TRBD1 (5 bases). This CDR3 region has 15 residues. CDR1 is DFQATT and CDR2 is SNEGSKA in the germline V gene (reference sequence). Trimming took off 4 bases at V and 0 bases at J, with 12 bases between the two ends. The CDR3 sequence: CSATPGGATNEKLFF. In nucleotides, the CDR3 is TGCAGTGCTACGCCCGGGGGGGCAACTAATGAAAAACTGTTTTTT.

This clonotype has more than one count but fewer than ten. The chain couples TRBV20-1 to TRBJ2-7; no clear D. The germline V gene encodes CDR1 DFQATT and CDR2 SNEGSKA (reference sequence). CDR3 length: 11 amino acids. The V end lost 0 bases, the J end lost 6 bases, and 6 bases lay between the germline ends. Written as DNA, the CDR3 is TGCAGTGCTAGAGATGTAGGCGAGCAGTACTTC. It yields the protein CSARDVGEQYF.

This clonotype was seen many times. The chain couples TRBV6-5 to TRBJ2-2, with 8 bases identical to TRBD1. The CDR3 spans 19 residues. Germline CDR1 is MNHEY and CDR2 is SVGAGI. Trimming cost V 0 bases and J 3 bases; bases outside gene matches: 12. CDR3 residues: CASSYSFPSTGGYTGELFF. The CDR3 DNA reads TGTGCCAGCAGTTACTCGTTTCCCTCCACAGGGGGGTACACCGGGGAGCTGTTTTTT.

This clonotype was picked up many times. The DNA of the CDR3 is TGTGCCAGCAGCAGGGGGGAAACTTTAGCCCAGCATTTT. It translates to CASSRGETLAQHF. This chain joins TRBV2 and TRBJ1-5; 7 positions agree with TRBD1. The germline CDR1 and CDR2 sequences are SNHLY and FYNNEI. This CDR3 has 13 amino acids. J lost 11 bases, V lost 6 bases, and 10 bases had no gene match.

Worth noting for this clonotype: This could be a read error, since a much larger clone is one nucleotide away. The V and J genes are TRBV28 and TRBJ1-4; D remains unclear. The CDR3 runs 15 residues. Germline CDR1 MDHEN, CDR2 SYDVKM. The CDR3 sequence: CASSLDRIGPEKPFF. CDR3 DNA sequence: TGTGCCAGCAGTCTGGATCGTATTGGTCCTGAAAAACCGTTTTTT.

This clonotype showed up just once. J is TRBJ2-7 and V is TRBV4-2; D is possibly TRBD1 or TRBD2 (5 bases each). V was shortened by 0 bases and J by 4 bases, with 19 bases between the two germline ends. Germline V gene sequence: CDR1 LGHNA, CDR2 YNFKEQ. The CDR3 has 17 residues. CDR3 in DNA: TGTGCCAGCAGCCAAGACCCCTCGGGGCAGAATTTGTACGAGCAGTACTTC. Its protein product is CASSQDPSGQNLYEQYF.

The V call is TRBV4-2, the J call TRBJ1-2; 11 bases agree with TRBD1. The CDR3 loop spans 17 amino acids. With V trimmed by 3 bases and J by 7 bases, 13 bases remained unmatched. The germline V gene has CDR1 LGHNA and CDR2 YNFKEQ. This chain's CDR3 is CASSQYVGQGERSGYTF. CDR3 nucleotide sequence: TGTGCCAGCAGCCAGTACGTGGGACAGGGGGAAAGAAGTGGCTACACCTTC.

The rearrangement uses TRBV5-1 and TRBJ1-2, with 9 bases fitting TRBD1. This CDR3 region has 18 residues. Germline CDR1 reads SGHRS; CDR2 reads YFSETQ. Trimming took 0 bases from V and 6 from J; bases not matched to a gene: 15. CDR3 DNA: TGCGCCAGCAGCTTGGCCTTCCGCCGGGACAGGGCTCTCCATGGCTACACCTTC. This codes for CASSLAFRRDRALHGYTF.

There are many counts of this clonotype. This chain connects TRBV24-1 to TRBJ1-2; possibly TRBD1 for D (5 bases). The CDR3 is made up of 14 amino acids. The V gene's germline CDR1 is KGHDR and CDR2 SFDVKD. The ends were cut back, 7 bases at V and 2 bases at J, with 13 bases in the middle. CDR3 amino acids: CATSYGTGNYGYTF. The CDR3 DNA reads as TGTGCCACCAGCTACGGGACGGGAAACTATGGCTACACCTTC.

This clonotype was detected only once. The genes are TRBV20-1 and TRBJ1-4; TRBD1 matches at 9 bases. CDR1 and CDR2 from the germline V gene are DFQATT and SNEGSKA (reference sequence). V dropped 4 bases and J dropped 4; count of bases not matched to a gene: 1. There are 13 residues in the CDR3. The CDR3 bases are TGCAGTGCTAAGGGACAGGGTAATGAAAAACTGTTTTTT. Translated, it gives CSAKGQGNEKLFF.

With regard to this clonotype: This may stem from a read error, because a much larger clone lies one nucleotide away. This chain links TRBV12-3 or TRBV12-4 with TRBJ1-6; D is unclear. The CDR3 contains 11 residues. V dropped 6 bases and J dropped 16 bases, with 13 bases sitting between them. CDR3 in amino acids: CASRSDEVLHF. The CDR3 coding sequence is TGTGCCAGCAGGTCCGATGAAGTACTCCACTTT.

This clonotype was seen many times. The J gene is TRBJ1-2, the V gene TRBV12-3 or TRBV12-4; D might be TRBD1 (5 bases). The V end lost 6 bases, the J end lost 7 bases, and 21 bases lay between the germline ends. The CDR3 runs 15 residues. CDR3 coding DNA: TGTGCCAGCAGCCCCCCAGGATGGGGGACGGGTGGCTACACCTTC. It translates to CASSPPGWGTGGYTF.